This passage covers 5 T cell receptor beta chains from one sample sequenced in a study of cytomegalovirus exposure and HLA in healthy donors. Amplification used 60 Vbeta primers and 13 Jbeta primers. TCRdb's table, derived via immunoSEQ multiplex PCR, lists solely in-frame clones and lacks some. Its clone listing holds 150,000 to 200,000 clones. Specimen: PBMCs. All receptors come from a woman between 18 and 30 years old in good health and CMV-seropositive.

The chain joins TRBV27 to TRBJ1-6; 7 nucleotides agree with TRBD1. Germline CDR1 and CDR2: MNHEY and SMNVEV (reference sequence). V shed 5 bases and J 9 bases; nucleotides not matched to a gene: 4. The length of the CDR3 is 13 residues. The CDR3 DNA reads TGTGCCAGCAGTGGATACAGGGGTTCACCCCTCCACTTT. Amino acid sequence: CASSGYRGSPLHF.

The chain has TRBV6-5 and TRBJ1-4; the match to TRBD1 covers 7 bases. The CDR3 is 15 amino acids. V lost 5 bases, J lost 8 bases, and 11 bases stayed unmatched. Germline assignment: CDR1 MNHEY and CDR2 SVGAGI. The CDR3 is CASSRSHRGGEKLFF. As DNA, the CDR3 is TGTGCCAGCAGTCGATCACACAGGGGTGGGGAAAAACTGTTTTTT.

The gene calls are TRBV7-8 and TRBJ2-4; 7 bases map to TRBD1. CDR3 length equals 16 residues. Germline V gives CDR1 SGHVS, CDR2 FQNEAQ. V lost 6 bases, J lost 6 bases, and 14 bases stayed unmatched. CDR3 sequence reads: CASRASVPGTANIQYF. The CDR3 nucleotides read TGTGCCAGCAGAGCCTCCGTTCCCGGGACAGCAAACATTCAGTACTTC.

CDR3 DNA sequence: TGCGCCAGCAGTCAAGGGAGCATCTACGAGCAGTACTTC. Amino acids: CASSQGSIYEQYF. The J gene is TRBJ2-7, the V gene TRBV23-1, with D possibly being TRBD2 (5 bases). TRBV23-1 is classed as an ORF, of uncertain function. The CDR3 has 13 amino acids. V was cut by 2 bases and J by 3 bases, with 8 bases left in between.

The chain carries TRBV7-2 and TRBJ2-7; 8 bases agree with TRBD2. This CDR3 spans 15 amino acids. V lost 2 bases, J lost 0 bases, and 3 bases stayed unmatched. Germline loops: CDR1 SGHTA, CDR2 FQGNSA. The CDR3 reads CASSLTSGSSYEQYF. The CDR3 bases are TGTGCCAGCAGCTTAACTAGCGGAAGCTCCTACGAGCAGTACTTC.